Given below is one T cell receptor beta chain in context. The data belong to a study of blood T cell repertoires in COVID-19. Study background: From T cells, B-cell-depleted T cells, or PBMCs came the material, which was cDNA or gDNA.

Generated by immunoSEQ multiplex PCR, the TCRdb table keeps only in-frame clones and is missing some. The data show fewer than 200,000 clones, roughly 80% seen once. This sequence was found in a man in his 60s with acute or convalescent COVID-19. Material for sequencing was peripheral blood.

The CDR3 region has the DNA TGTGCCAGCAGTTTACGTAGCGGGGAGCAGTTCTTC. Protein product: CASSLRSGEQFF. The rearrangement links TRBV12-3 or TRBV12-4 to TRBJ2-1; 7 positions match TRBD2. The CDR3 has 12 amino acids. With V trimmed by 2 bases and J by 10 bases, 2 bases remained unmatched.